This note documents a single T cell receptor (beta chain) sequence. These data are taken from a study of blood T cell repertoires in COVID-19. About the study: Some COVID-19 samples were acute and others convalescent; all came from the United States, Italy and Spain. In each case, the material was cDNA or gDNA derived from T cells, B-cell-depleted T cells, or PBMCs.

Losses at the gene ends were 4 bases for V and 9 bases for J; bases not matched to a gene: 11. CDR3 length: 16 amino acids. Germline assignment: CDR1 MGHRA and CDR2 YSYEKL. Original methodology: Reference gene primer amplification gave estimated nucleated cell counts. Sequencing was performed with immunoSEQ multiplex PCR; in TCRdb, only in-frame clones are kept and a portion is missing. V and J calls and clone size are those listed in that table; D and trimming were worked out from the DNA. The sample lists around 280,000 clones, approximately 86% occurring once. This TCR came from a woman between 25 and 40 years old who had recovered from COVID-19. This sequence joins TRBV4-1 and TRBJ2-1, with 11 bases fitting TRBD2. The specimen was peripheral blood. CDR3 coding DNA: TGCGCCAGCAGCCCACATACTAGCGGGAGCTCAGTTGAGCAGTTCTTC. Protein: CASSPHTSGSSVEQFF.